This T cell receptor beta chain was identified during a study of T cell repertoires in cytomegalovirus infection. Study summary: Shared public TCR beta signatures pointed to both CMV infection and a matching HLA type.

Of note for this clonotype: What it recognizes is unknown. Its ends do not fully match the called genes, so a read error is possible.

The CDR3 has 16 amino acids. CDR1 is LNHDA, CDR2 SQIVND, per germline (reference sequence). Via MiXCR, TCRdb re-called the reads, giving one row per CDR3 protein. The repertoire holds more than 150,000 distinct CDR3 sequences, with around a quarter as singletons. Whole-study findings and limits: CMV-specific HLA-C-restricted TCR beta clonotypes dominated the ex vivo response. Carriers of CMV and the relevant HLA type were discriminated by public TCR beta frequency.

The TCR originated in a human donor in good health (CMV status not recorded). Some clones in this sample may be carry-over from other donors' samples. This chain joins TRBV19 and TRBJ1-5; no clear D gene. The sample taken for sequencing was PBMCs. CDR3: CASSIVEGSGNQPQHF. The CDR3 nucleotides read TGTGCAAGTAGTATCGTGGAGGGTTCGGGCAATCAGCCCCAGCATTTT. Full variable domain (missing parts from reference TRBV19 and TRBJ1-5): DGGITQSPKYLFRKEGQNVTLSCEQNLNHDAMYWYRQDPGQGLRLIYYSQIVNDFQKGDIAEGYSVSREKKESFPLTVTSAQKNPTAFYLCASSIVEGSGNQPQHFGDGTRLSIL.